These 8 T cell receptor beta chains were all obtained from the same sample, sequenced in a study of blood T cell repertoires in COVID-19. Generated by immunoSEQ multiplex PCR, the TCRdb table keeps only in-frame clones and is missing some. Among 150,000 to 190,000 clones, about 85% were seen once, and the ten largest hold 8.3%. The sequencing input was peripheral blood. These receptor sequences come from a woman in her sixties with COVID-19, enrolled during active disease.

The chain recombines TRBV6-5 with TRBJ1-4, with 9 bases identical to TRBD1. This CDR3 has 14 amino acids. Germline CDR1 MNHEY, CDR2 SVGAGI. V was clipped by 6 bases and J by 8 bases; unmatched bases: 7. The CDR3 loop reads CASRGGTGWEKLFF. As DNA, the CDR3 is TGTGCCAGCAGAGGGGGGACAGGGTGGGAAAAACTGTTTTTT.

This chain uses TRBV27 with TRBJ1-2; 7 positions agree with TRBD1. V lost 5 bases, J lost 8 bases, and 8 bases stayed unmatched. From germline, CDR1 is MNHEY and CDR2 SMNVEV (reference sequence). CDR3 size: 13 residues. The CDR3 bases are TGTGCCAGCAGTCTTACAGGGGCGGGAGGCTACACCTTC. Translating gives CASSLTGAGGYTF.

The chain uses TRBV7-3 and TRBJ2-5; 9 nucleotides line up with TRBD2. This CDR3 has 15 residues. Germline V gene sequence: CDR1 SGHTA, CDR2 FQGTGA. V shed 5 bases, J shed 1 base, and the junction held 5 bases outside the gene matches. CDR3 coding DNA: TGTGCCAGCAGCCCAGCTAGCGGGGTCCAAGAGACCCAGTACTTC. It encodes CASSPASGVQETQYF.

The chain couples TRBV4-1 to TRBJ2-7; 7 nucleotides match TRBD2. This CDR3 region has 14 residues. The germline V gene encodes CDR1 MGHRA and CDR2 YSYEKL. Trimming cost V 0 bases and J 4 bases; bases outside gene matches: 3. The CDR3 here is CASSQDERGYEQYV. The CDR3 bases are TGCGCCAGCAGCCAAGACGAGCGGGGTTACGAGCAGTACGTC.

The rearrangement links TRBV7-8 to TRBJ2-2, with TRBD1 identical over 7 bases. Trimming took 6 bases from V and 4 from J; bases not matched to a gene: 14. The CDR3 is made up of 17 amino acids. The germline V gene encodes CDR1 SGHVS and CDR2 FQNEAQ. CDR3 sequence reads: CASRIDRAVRSTGELFF. As DNA, the CDR3 is TGTGCCAGCAGAATTGACAGGGCCGTACGAAGCACCGGGGAGCTGTTTTTT.

The V gene is TRBV23-1, the J gene TRBJ1-2; TRBD1 agrees at 8 bases. Being an ORF, TRBV23-1 has a function that is uncertain. After removal of 4 bases from V and 1 base from J, the junction contained 8 bases not matched to a gene. The CDR3 length is 16 residues. The CDR3 loop reads CASSRWGQDFNYGYTF. CDR3 coding DNA: TGCGCCAGCAGTCGGTGGGGACAGGATTTTAACTATGGCTACACCTTC.

The chain carries TRBV6-2 or TRBV6-3 and TRBJ2-5; no clear D. This CDR3 contains 12 residues. Trimming removed 4 bases from V and 5 bases from J, with 8 bases in between. Germline V CDR1 and CDR2: MNHEY, SVGEGT. The CDR3 loop reads CASSFRSETQYF. CDR3 nucleotides: TGTGCCAGCAGTTTTAGGAGTGAGACCCAGTACTTC.

CDR3 nucleotide sequence: TGTGCCAGCAGCAAAACAGGCTACGAGCAGTACTTC. The encoded protein is CASSKTGYEQYF. This chain uses TRBV7-9 with TRBJ2-7; maybe TRBD1 (5 bases). The CDR3 spans 12 residues. Germline assignment: CDR1 SEHNR and CDR2 FQNEAQ (reference sequence). The V and J ends lost 5 bases and 3 bases respectively, with 8 bases between them.